The 21 T cell receptor beta chains below were found in one sample sequenced in a study of T cell repertoires in urothelial bladder cancer. Sequencing used immunoSEQ multiplex PCR; TCRdb keeps in-frame clones, though not all of them. Of around 2,000 clones detected, under 80% appear once; the ten largest clones hold 10%. The sequencing input was tumor-infiltrating cells from bladder cancer. These receptors came from a human donor with urothelial carcinoma.

The chain combines TRBV5-1 with TRBJ2-3; D may be TRBD1 (5 bases). Germline loops: CDR1 SGHRS, CDR2 YFSETQ. V lost 2 bases and J lost 4, with 11 bases in between. This CDR3 comprises 14 residues. CDR3 region: CASSFIAGPDTQYF. CDR3 DNA: TGCGCCAGCAGCTTTATTGCAGGGCCAGATACGCAGTATTTT. Drawing the rest from reference TRBV5-1 and TRBJ2-3, the complete variable domain is KAGVTQTPRYLIKTRGQQVTLSCSPISGHRSVSWYQQTPGQGLQFLFEYFSETQRNKGNFPGRFSGRQFSNSRSEMNVSTLELGDSALYLCASSFIAGPDTQYFGPGTRLTVL.

This clone is large (0.1 to 1%) by share. This rearrangement joins TRBV25-1 to TRBJ1-1; the D gene is possibly TRBD1 (6 bases). V lost 3 bases and J 1 base, leaving 9 bases between the germline ends. Germline-derived CDR1 and CDR2 are MGHDK and SYGVNS. This CDR3 comprises 14 residues. CDR3 DNA: TGTGCCAGCAGTGACTACAGGGCGAACACTGAAGCTTTCTTT. This translates into CASSDYRANTEAFF.

The V call is TRBV7-2, the J call TRBJ2-2, with D hard to call. V was pared by 4 bases and J by 0 bases, with 3 bases between. CDR1 and CDR2 (germline): SGHTA, FQGNSA. The CDR3 loop spans 13 amino acids. The chain's CDR3 is CASSSSNTGELFF. The CDR3 DNA reads TGTGCCAGCAGCTCCTCGAACACCGGGGAGCTGTTTTTT.

This chain uses TRBV19 with TRBJ1-2, with D maybe TRBD1 (6 bases). Germline CDR1 is LNHDA and CDR2 is SQIVND (reference sequence). V lost 9 bases to trimming and J lost 4 bases, with 24 bases between them. This CDR3 has 16 residues. For the CDR3, the DNA is TGTGCCAGCACAACCCATGCAGGACAGTCGGGCTATGGCTACACCTTC. Translated, it gives CASTTHAGQSGYGYTF. Using reference TRBV19 and TRBJ1-2 for the parts outside the CDR3, the full variable domain is DGGITQSPKYLFRKEGQNVTLSCEQNLNHDAMYWYRQDPGQGLRLIYYSQIVNDFQKGDIAEGYSVSREKKESFPLTVTSAQKNPTAFYLCASTTHAGQSGYGYTFGSGTRLTVV.

This chain joins TRBV7-9 and TRBJ2-1, with TRBD1 as a possible D gene (5 bases). From germline, CDR1 is SEHNR and CDR2 FQNEAQ (reference sequence). Trimming shortened V by 6 bases and J by 5 bases, and 14 bases separated the two germline ends. The CDR3 has 14 residues. CDR3 in DNA: TGTGCCAGCAGTTTAAGCGACAGAAACAATGAGCAGTTCTTC. Its translation is CASSLSDRNNEQFF.

The chain links TRBV12-5 to TRBJ2-2; no firm D call. The germline CDR1 and CDR2 sequences are LGHNT and FRNRAP. The CDR3 is made up of 14 amino acids. Trimming shortened V by 3 bases and J by 0 bases, and 5 bases separated the two germline ends. The CDR3 region has the DNA TGTGCTAGTGGTTTTTTGGCGAACACCGGGGAGCTGTTTTTT. Amino acid sequence: CASGFLANTGELFF.

V usage is TRBV2 and J usage is TRBJ2-1; D is undetermined. Trimming took off 6 bases at V and 8 bases at J, with 11 bases between the two ends. Germline V gives CDR1 SNHLY, CDR2 FYNNEI. The CDR3 loop spans 12 amino acids. The CDR3 DNA follows: TGTGCCAGCAGAAGTGCCGCCTATGAGCAGTTCTTC. This codes for CASRSAAYEQFF.

V usage is TRBV7-6 and J usage is TRBJ1-4, with 7 bases identical to TRBD1. From germline, CDR1 is SGHVS and CDR2 FNYEAQ. Germline trimming cut 5 bases from V and 7 bases from J; bases unmatched to any gene: 7. CDR3 size: 14 residues. CDR3 sequence reads: CASSPTGWGEKLFF. The CDR3 nucleotides read TGTGCCAGCAGCCCGACAGGGTGGGGTGAAAAACTGTTTTTT.

This chain uses TRBV7-2 with TRBJ2-5; D unresolved. The CDR3 runs to 13 residues. Trimming removed 5 bases from V and 0 bases from J, with 7 bases in between. CDR1 and CDR2 from the germline V gene are SGHTA and FQGNSA. The CDR3 region has the DNA TGTGCCAGCAGCACCCAATACCAAGAGACCCAGTACTTC. Translated, it gives CASSTQYQETQYF.

The CDR3 DNA reads TGTGCCAGCTCACCTCAAATGCAGGGGAGCACAGATACGCAGTATTTT. This gives the protein CASSPQMQGSTDTQYF. The V call is TRBV18, the J call TRBJ2-3; D is possibly TRBD1 (6 bases). The CDR3 is 16 amino acids. Germline loops: CDR1 KGHSH, CDR2 LQKENI. Trimming cost V 3 bases and J 0 bases, with 13 bases left between them.

The chain is built from TRBV5-1 and TRBJ1-2, with D maybe TRBD1 (5 bases). Trimming stripped 0 bases from V and 6 bases from J, with 18 bases between. CDR1 and CDR2 (germline): SGHRS, YFSETQ. The CDR3 covers 16 residues. The CDR3 region is CASSLARTQTAHGYTF. The CDR3 nucleotides are TGCGCCAGCAGCTTGGCCAGGACCCAGACAGCACATGGCTACACCTTC.

This rearrangement joins TRBV5-1 to TRBJ2-2; perhaps TRBD1 as D (6 bases). The CDR3 has 15 residues. Germline assignment: CDR1 SGHRS and CDR2 YFSETQ. Trimming shortened V by 2 bases and J by 6 bases, and 14 bases separated the two germline ends. The CDR3 DNA reads TGCGCCAGCAGCTTCCCGCCAGGGGATCCCGGGGAGCTGTTTTTT. As protein: CASSFPPGDPGELFF.

This chain joins TRBV4-3 and TRBJ1-4; D is perhaps TRBD1 (5 bases). Germline-derived CDR1 and CDR2 are LGHNA and YSLEER. CDR3 length equals 16 residues. The ends were cut back, 0 bases at V and 4 bases at J, with 12 bases in the middle. CDR3 sequence (DNA): TGCGCCAGCAGCCAAGATGTAGGGGTAATTAATGAAAAACTGTTTTTT. Protein sequence: CASSQDVGVINEKLFF.

By sample share, this clone is large. This rearrangement joins TRBV6-1 to TRBJ1-5; D unresolved. Trimming stripped 8 bases from V and 0 bases from J, with 8 bases between. Germline V gene sequence: CDR1 MNHNS, CDR2 SASEGT. The CDR3 is 13 amino acids. Written as DNA, the CDR3 is TGTGCCAGCCTAATGAATAGCAATCAGCCCCAGCATTTT. This codes for CASLMNSNQPQHF.

The chain employs TRBV6-6 and TRBJ2-1; D might be TRBD1 (5 bases). Per germline, CDR1 MNHNY and CDR2 SVGAGI (reference sequence). There are 13 residues in the CDR3. The V and J ends lost 4 bases and 4 bases respectively, with 8 bases between them. CDR3 nucleotides: TGTGCCAGCAGTTGGAACAGGTACAATGAGCAGTTCTTC. It translates to CASSWNRYNEQFF.

The chain combines TRBV12-5 with TRBJ2-7; TRBD2 matches 13 bases. This CDR3 comprises 15 residues. Germline V CDR1 and CDR2: LGHNT, FRNRAP. The J segment lost 5 bases and the V segment lost 1 base, leaving 2 bases of the junction unmatched. The CDR3: CASGLGLAGGNEQYF. DNA of the CDR3: TGTGCTAGTGGTTTGGGACTAGCGGGAGGTAACGAGCAGTACTTC.

This clone was found once. The chain links TRBV7-3 to TRBJ1-2; a weak D match, TRBD1 (5 bases). Per the germline V gene, CDR1 is SGHTA and CDR2 is FQGTGA. CDR3 length: 14 residues. V gave up 3 bases and J gave up 4 bases, with 12 bases separating them. The CDR3 bases are TGTGCCAGCAGCTTCGACAGTATGGGCTATGGCTACACCTTC. Encoded protein: CASSFDSMGYGYTF.

The CDR3, as DNA: TGTGCCAGTAGTATTTTGGGACAGGGTAAGCTGTACTTC. Its translation: CASSILGQGKLYF. The chain joins TRBV19 to TRBJ2-7; 9 bases are shared with TRBD1. Germline loops: CDR1 LNHDA, CDR2 SQIVND (reference sequence). After removal of 3 bases from V and 12 bases from J, the junction contained 9 bases not matched to a gene. CDR3 length: 13 residues.

This sequence joins TRBV4-3 and TRBJ2-7; D ambiguous. V was shortened by 0 bases and J by 0 bases, with 12 bases between the two germline ends. The CDR3 spans 16 residues. Germline CDR1 LGHNA, CDR2 YSLEER. The CDR3 sequence is CASSQDLGGSSYEQYF. CDR3 in DNA: TGCGCCAGCAGCCAAGATCTTGGCGGTAGCTCCTACGAGCAGTACTTC.

This clone has only a few counts. The rearrangement uses TRBV7-7 and TRBJ2-2, with 10 bases lining up with TRBD2. This CDR3 has 15 amino acids. Germline CDR1 reads SSHAT; CDR2 reads FNYEAQ (reference sequence). The V segment lost 5 bases and the J segment 5 bases; nucleotides outside the gene matches: 5. The CDR3 loop is CASSLRTSGTGELFF. Written as DNA, the CDR3 is TGTGCCAGCAGCCTTCGGACTAGCGGTACCGGGGAGCTGTTTTTT. Based on the CDR3 plus reference TRBV7-7 and TRBJ2-2, the full variable domain is GAGVSQSPRYKVTKRGQDVTLRCDPISSHATLYWYQQALGQGPEFLTYFNYEAQPDKSGLPSDRFSAERPEGSISTLTIQRTEQRDSAMYRCASSLRTSGTGELFFGEGSRLTVL.

This rearrangement joins TRBV7-8 to TRBJ1-2, with 7 bases matching TRBD1. The ends lost 5 bases at V and 2 bases at J; junction bases unmatched: 20. The germline CDR1 and CDR2 sequences are SGHVS and FQNEAQ. The CDR3 is 19 amino acids. The CDR3 loop reads CASSDSRRGPPSSNYGYTF. The DNA for the CDR3 is TGTGCCAGCAGCGACTCGCGGAGGGGGCCCCCGTCATCCAACTATGGCTACACCTTC.